The next 6 T cell receptor beta chains were all read from a single sample in a study of T cell responses to AZD1222 COVID-19 vaccine (dated by TCRdb to the early 2020s). The time point label on this specimen signifies: baseline before first vaccination. The library was prepared using the immunoSEQ multiplex PCR assay. The table comes from immuneACCESS by way of TCRdb, which keeps in-frame sequences with V and J called. Part of the clones is missing from these tables; in studies checked, under half for an unresolved V gene and the rest for unknown reasons. For this sample the table gives about 88,000 clones, of which approximately 91% were detected only once. The ten largest clonotypes hold roughly 2.5% of the sample. Sequenced material: peripheral blood, taken on day 0 of AZD1222 vaccination. These receptors were obtained from an adult in good health.

The chain has TRBV4-1 and TRBJ1-1; D gene unclear. V lost 0 bases to trimming and J lost 10 bases, with 9 bases between them. The V gene's germline CDR1 is MGHRA and CDR2 YSYEKL. CDR3 size: 12 residues. The CDR3 bases are TGCGCCAGCAGCCAAGAGACGGTAGGAGCTTTCTTT. This sequence encodes CASSQETVGAFF.

The chain employs TRBV9 and TRBJ1-1; TRBD1 is a possible D gene (5 bases). This CDR3 is 14 amino acids long. The germline V gene has CDR1 SGDLS and CDR2 YYNGEE. V shed 2 bases and J shed 4 bases, with 12 bases lying between them. The CDR3 nucleotides read TGTGCCAGCAGCGTTGGGGGGAGGATCACTGAAGCTTTCTTT. Its translation: CASSVGGRITEAFF. Full variable domain (outside the CDR3, taken from reference TRBV9 and TRBJ1-1): DSGVTQTPKHLITATGQRVTLRCSPRSGDLSVYWYQQSLDQGLQFLIQYYNGEERAKGNILERFSAQQFPDLHSELNLSSLELGDSALYFCASSVGGRITEAFFGQGTRLTVV.

V is TRBV7-3 and J is TRBJ2-1; the match to TRBD2 covers 10 bases. The V segment lost 0 bases and the J segment 4 bases; nucleotides outside the gene matches: 0. Germline V CDR1 and CDR2: SGHTA, FQGTGA. This CDR3 spans 15 amino acids. CDR3 coding DNA: TGTGCCAGCAGCTTAACTAGCGGGGGGTACAATGAGCAGTTCTTC. Its protein is CASSLTSGGYNEQFF.

This chain's CDR3 is CASSRDSSSNQPQHF. The CDR3 nucleotides are TGTGCCAGCAGTCGCGACAGTTCTAGCAATCAGCCCCAGCATTTT. The chain combines TRBV11-2 with TRBJ1-5; possibly TRBD1 for D (5 bases). Per the germline V gene, CDR1 is SGHAT and CDR2 is FQNNGV. There are 15 residues in the CDR3. V was cut by 6 bases and J by 0 bases, with 12 bases left in between.

CDR3 amino acids: CASSLLWEGNQPQHF. CDR3 DNA: TGTGCCAGCAGCCTTCTTTGGGAGGGCAATCAGCCCCAGCATTTT. The rearrangement uses TRBV2 and TRBJ1-5; D gene unclear. Trimming removed 6 bases from V and 2 bases from J, with 14 bases in between. The CDR3 is made up of 15 amino acids. Germline loops: CDR1 SNHLY, CDR2 FYNNEI.

The chain combines TRBV6-2 or TRBV6-3 with TRBJ2-6; the match to TRBD1 covers 7 bases. The CDR3 is 18 residues long. V shed 5 bases, J shed 0 bases, and the junction held 10 bases outside the gene matches. CDR1 MNHEY and CDR2 SVGEGT come from the germline V gene. The CDR3 loop reads CASSPIRDSSSGANVLTF. The DNA for the CDR3 is TGTGCCAGCAGTCCCATCCGGGACAGTAGCTCTGGGGCCAACGTCCTGACTTTC.